The sequence of this TCR beta chain was determined in a study of blood T cell repertoires in COVID-19. Study context: Researchers got acute and convalescent COVID-19 samples from the United States, Italy and Spain. The analysed material was cDNA or gDNA that came from T cells, B-cell-depleted T cells, or PBMCs.

CDR1 and CDR2 (germline): SGDLS, YYNGEE. The CDR3 sequence is 14 residues long. V shed 2 bases and J shed 9 bases, with 15 bases lying between them. Authors' methods: Estimation of nucleated cell counts was performed using reference gene primer amplification. The protocol was immunoSEQ multiplex PCR, while the TCRdb copy is restricted to in-frame clones and leaves out a portion. D and trimming come from the DNA, and the V and J calls and clone size come from that table. Of 15,000 or so clones in the sample, over 80% were seen once. The J gene is TRBJ2-1, the V gene TRBV9; possible D gene TRBD2, 6 bases. The sample was peripheral blood. The sequence derives from a human donor with active COVID-19. The donor label of this sample is uncertain. The CDR3 sequence is CASSVYGSYTEQFF. The CDR3 DNA reads TGTGCCAGCAGCGTCTACGGGAGTTATACTGAGCAGTTCTTC.